Listed below are T cell receptor beta chains from one sample, sequenced in a study of blood T cell repertoires in COVID-19. The repertoire was sequenced with immunoSEQ multiplex PCR; TCRdb's copy has only in-frame clones and lacks some. This sample has about 260,000 clones, with 87% found just once. Sequenced: peripheral blood. These receptors were taken from a woman between 40 and 50 years old who had recovered from COVID-19. Both conserved end residues are part of each CDR3. The D gene is left open where the match is weak. Not every row has a clone size; where given, it reads once, few, many or a size class.

>NA|TRBJ2-6|TRBV5-1|NA
TGCGCCAGCAGCTTGGACACTGGGGCCAACGTCCTGACTTTC
CASSLDTGANVLTF
>TRBD1|TRBJ1-6|TRBV9|NA
TGTGCCAGCAGCGCCGGACAGGGCCATTCACCCCTCCACTTT
CASSAGQGHSPLHF
>NA|TRBJ1-1|TRBV19|NA
TGTGCCAGTAGTATAGTCCGGGGTTGGACTGAAGCTTTCTTT
CASSIVRGWTEAFF
>NA|TRBJ2-1|TRBV21-1|NA
TGTGCCAGCAGCAAGCGAGGATCCAAGCGGGGCAGCTCCTACAATGAGCAGTTCTTC
CASSKRGSKRGSSYNEQFF
>NA|TRBJ2-3|TRBV30|NA
TGTGCCTGGAGTGCGGGGGGCCGGGGGACAGATACGCAGTATTTT
CAWSAGGRGTDTQYF
>TRBD1|TRBJ1-4|TRBV6-5|NA
TGTGCCAGCAGAAGTTCCGGGACAGGGAATGAAAAACTGTTTTTT
CASRSSGTGNEKLFF
>NA|TRBJ1-2|TRBV5-1|NA
TGCGCCAGCAGCTTTTATCCGGACACCTTTAACTATGGCTACACCTTC
CASSFYPDTFNYGYTF
>NA|TRBJ2-7|TRBV20-1|NA
TGCAGTGCTAGTGGGCCAGGGTTGTGGCAGTACTTC
CSASGPGLWQYF
>TRBD1|TRBJ1-2|TRBV5-1|NA
TGCGCCAGCAGCCTGGGAAGGGACAGGGATCTTCTAATTTATGGCTACACCTTC
CASSLGRDRDLLIYGYTF
>TRBD2|TRBJ2-7|TRBV5-1|once
TGCGCCAGCAGCTTGCTCCCCGGGGGGGACGAGCAGTACTTC
CASSLLPGGDEQYF
>TRBD2|TRBJ2-5|TRBV5-6|NA
TGTGCCAGCAGCTTGGGGGTGCTAGCGGGGGGTTACCAAGAGACCCAGTACTTC
CASSLGVLAGGYQETQYF